Ten or more counts support the clone carrying this T cell receptor (beta chain). Its target is not known. With V trimmed by 4 bases and J by 2 bases, 9 bases remained unmatched. Per germline, CDR1 SGHRS and CDR2 YFSETQ. The CDR3 covers 17 residues. This specimen comes from a study of T-cell memory formation after mild COVID-19. Overall study findings and caveats: Clones shrinking from day 15 to 85 showed even CD4/CD8 mixes; later expanders tilted CD4+. The pre-infection memory compartment contained some responding clones, suggesting cross-reactive memory joined.

With constant-segment primers, 5'RACE yielded cDNA libraries of TCR alpha and TCR beta that carried sample barcodes and UMIs. One entry per CDR3 protein results from TCRdb running MiXCR on the 5' RACE reads. Of approximately 390,000 distinct CDR3 sequences listed, approximately 15% are singletons. This clonotype was obtained from a man aged 18 to 29 who had mild COVID-19 (a few samples of this study predate the infection). Cell type and time point are not known. The V call is TRBV5-1, the J call TRBJ2-3; 11 bases line up with TRBD2. The sequencing input was PBMCs or a T cell subset sorted from them (not recorded which). The CDR3 spells CASSRTSGGSNTDTQYF. CDR3 in DNA: TGCGCCAGCAGCCGCACTAGCGGGGGCTCCAACACAGATACGCAGTATTTT.